This T cell receptor beta chain originates from a study of T cell changes during pregnancy in multiple sclerosis. Only one count was recorded for this clone. The assay was immunoSEQ multiplex PCR, and TCRdb's table has in-frame clones only and misses some. The repertoire consists of under 50,000 clones, with around 93% occurring once and the leading ten covering 3.9%. Trimming at V came to 3 bases and at J to 3 bases, leaving 0 bases not matched to a gene. The CDR3 spans 14 residues. The V gene's germline CDR1 is MNHEY and CDR2 SMNVEV (reference sequence). The specimen comprised CD8+ T cells from peripheral blood mononuclear cells, sampled after pregnancy. The source of this sequence is a female donor with multiple sclerosis, enrolled in a pregnancy study. The gene calls are TRBV27 and TRBJ2-3, with TRBD1 identical over 10 bases. CDR3 residues: CASSLGQGTDTQYF. CDR3 sequence (DNA): TGTGCCAGCAGTTTGGGACAGGGGACAGATACGCAGTATTTT.